The T cell receptor beta chain under discussion was sequenced for a study of beta chain features in type 1 diabetes. About the research overall: Roughly 98 million sorted cells were examined across all samples. Study-level results: Insertions at VDJ junctions were less frequent in type 1 diabetes patients. These patients also deleted more nucleotides at the same junctions.

Post-sort purity exceeded 98% for all sorted populations. To note about this clone: The target antigen is unknown.

Every bit of the isolated RNA underwent reverse transcription, so sequencing read expressed TCRB transcripts. Several million reads were obtained on average from naive, central memory and regulatory T cell samples. Sequencing was performed with immunoSEQ multiplex PCR; in TCRdb, only in-frame clones are kept and a portion is missing. Seen here are 350,000 to 450,000 clones, about 14% observed once, and the top ten hold 0.019%. The sample consisted of naive CD4+ T cells from blood. The receptor comes from a woman under 30 in good health.

This chain's CDR3 is CATSTQGQETQYF. CDR3 nucleotide sequence: TGTGCCACCAGCACGCAGGGACAAGAGACCCAGTACTTC. The chain joins TRBV15 to TRBJ2-5; D may be TRBD1 (5 bases). Germline CDR1 reads LNHNV; CDR2 reads YYDKDF (reference sequence). This CDR3 contains 13 residues. V lost 4 bases, J lost 2 bases, and 8 bases lay in between.